This record looks at one T cell receptor beta chain sequence and its context. The CDR3 has 17 amino acids. CDR1 and CDR2 (germline): LNHDA, SQIVND (reference sequence). V was pared by 3 bases and J by 8 bases, with 22 bases between. This record belongs to a study of blood T cell repertoires in COVID-19. Study details: Researchers got acute and convalescent COVID-19 samples from the United States, Italy and Spain.

Here immunoSEQ multiplex PCR was the method, and the copy in TCRdb shows in-frame clones only, minus some. The sample lists more than 15,000 clones, about 89% seen once, with about 4% in the top ten. Sequencing was carried out using peripheral blood. This chain uses TRBV19 with TRBJ1-4; a possible D gene is TRBD1 (5 bases). The TCR was taken from a human donor in a cohort sampled during active COVID-19. CDR3 protein: CASSMSIWSGIGEKLFF. The CDR3 region has the DNA TGTGCCAGTAGTATGTCAATTTGGTCAGGGATTGGCGAAAAACTGTTTTTT.